This TCR beta chain comes out of a study of T cells in Graves' hyperthyroidism and ophthalmopathy (dated by TCRdb to the late 2010s). Background for the entire study: Peripheral blood was collected at initial diagnosis, before any treatment. A discovery cohort of about 100 patients, roughly 45 with Graves' ophthalmopathy and about 58 with stable Graves' hyperthyroidism, was used to find distinguishing TCR V-J signatures. Prospective prediction of ophthalmopathy was tested in an independent validation cohort consisting of 18 hyperthyroidism patients and approximately 16 patients who later progressed to ophthalmopathy. The roughly 90 discovery patients were divided at random into training and test sets in a 7:3 ratio. Thyroid tissue and blood T-cell repertoires from roughly six Graves' hyperthyroidism patients were also compared in the study. After blood sampling, hyperthyroidism patients were treated with methimazole at a starting dose of 30 mg daily, and ophthalmopathy patients were treated with high-dose intravenous methylprednisolone. TCR Vbeta CDR3 sequencing of 130 to 150 peripheral blood samples (over 40 ophthalmopathy, 75 hyperthyroidism and roughly 17 progressor patients) is reported in the paper. Beyond this particular receptor, the publication reports: Blood samples also contained most of the expanded thyroid clonotypes (frequency above 0.001), which suggests that blood repertoires may reflect thyroid immune responses. No statistical method was used to fix the sample size in advance, and group allocation was not hidden from the investigators. In validation, the model predicted progression to ophthalmopathy a median of approximately 6.6 months before onset, with roughly 70% sensitivity and 72.22% specificity. Ophthalmopathy was separated from stable hyperthyroidism by a 13 V-J signature model, with over 85% sensitivity and roughly 81% specificity obtained in cross-validation and 80%/75% obtained in testing.

About this clonotype itself: Its antigen has not been determined. There are no base qualities to consult, and no much larger clone falls within one base.

Ophthalmopathy patients had moderately to severely active disease, with a Clinical Activity Score of 3 or more, a NOSPECS grade of 4 or more, and a disease duration of less than 3 months. Exclusion was applied to patients with uncontrolled infections, other autoimmune diseases, pregnancy or lactation. Diagnoses were established on the basis of clinical symptoms, serum thyroxine and TRAb, thyroid ultrasound, and orbital computed tomography. Ficoll-Paque density gradient centrifugation was used to isolate PBMCs from around 10 ml of fresh peripheral blood. Total RNA was extracted with Trizol reagent, and quality was checked on an Agilent 2100 Bioanalyzer. The cysteine opens and the phenylalanine closes a CDR3 of 14 amino acids. Of the read, only the CDR3 DNA is kept; its 42 bases are in frame from base 1. V is pared back by 3 bases and J by 8 bases, with 14 bases lying between the germline termini. From the germline V gene (reference sequence), CDR1 is SEHNR and CDR2 is FQNEAQ.

Amplification of TCR beta CDR3 regions was carried out from RNA transcripts. The TCR CDR3 was subjected to a first round of RT-PCR using the HTBI primer set and the Qiagen OneStep RT-PCR kit. A second multiplex PCR round built the libraries, followed by size selection and purification. Sequencing of the libraries was done on an Illumina HiSeq2000 using paired-end 100 bp reads. The paper's processing steps were these. Raw data were processed with SOAPnuke, discarding reads with adapters, uncalled bases, mean Phred below 15, or no exact constant-primer or identifier match. High-quality paired reads were merged with COPE v1.2.5, and unique nucleotide sequences were defined as clonotypes. MiTCR v1.1 was used to align clonotypes to the IMGT TRBV, TRBD and TRBJ reference segments. Only V-J combinations with frequency above 0.0001, covering 98% to 99.2% of repertoires, were analysed. The TCS score was defined as the ratio of F50 (clonal expansion) to E x V (chaos), calculated using BLOSUM62-based TCRdist between CDR3 peptides within each V-J. Welch's t-statistics and random forest reduced roughly 500 V-J features to around 14, which were used in a naive Bayes classifier (R e1071). The raw public data were reprocessed by TCRdb itself: fastp quality trimming at Q25, MiXCR clonotype calling, in-frame beta chains only. Rows are combined by CDR3 protein, so each entry shows the most common genes and DNA. TCRdb's processing, not the authors', yielded these V and J calls. For this sample the table gives 550,000 to 600,000 distinct CDR3 sequences, of which over 12% were detected only once. Clones ranked in the top ten supply roughly 6.9% of the sample.

The V and J segments used are TRBV7-9 and TRBJ1-5, with TRBD1 as a weak D call on 5 bases. Sequenced: blood. This TCR was recovered from a woman between 18 and 29 years old with Graves' ophthalmopathy. In nucleotides, the sequence is TGTGCCAGCAGCTTCGATGGGGGGGTTGAGCCCCAGCATTTT. Translated, this is CASSFDGGVEPQHF.